The rows below give T cell receptor beta chains drawn from one sample of a study of blood T cell repertoires in COVID-19. Sequenced by immunoSEQ multiplex PCR; TCRdb stores in-frame clones only, minus some. The table has around 250,000 clones, around 91% seen once. The source material was peripheral blood. The receptors were sampled from a woman aged 55-69 years with COVID-19, enrolled during active disease. Each CDR3 is given with its conserved first and last residue. A D gene is named only where the DNA matches it firmly. Only part of the rows carry a size: once, few, many, or a class if the clone is expanded.

d_gene,j_gene,v_gene,abundance,CDR3aa,CDR3nt
-,TRBJ1-2,TRBV5-6,-,CASSFGTYPNSGYTF,TGTGCCAGCAGCTTTGGGACTTATCCAAATTCGGGCTACACCTTC
-,TRBJ1-1,TRBV2,-,CASRRETEAFF,TGTGCCAGCAGGAGGGAAACTGAAGCTTTCTTT
-,TRBJ1-5,TRBV6-5,few,CASSYGGNQPQHF,TGTGCCAGCAGTTACGGGGGGAATCAGCCCCAGCATTTT
TRBD1,TRBJ2-1,TRBV9,-,CASSVGPGTGAVNEQFF,TGTGCCAGCAGCGTGGGGCCGGGGACAGGGGCCGTCAATGAGCAGTTCTTC
-,TRBJ2-3,TRBV15,-,CATSRDLPQAVGSTDTQYF,TGTGCCACCAGCAGAGATTTGCCCCAGGCCGTTGGTAGCACAGATACGCAGTATTTT
TRBD1,TRBJ1-6,TRBV4-2,-,CASSQEQGIPLHF,TGTGCCAGCAGCCAAGAACAGGGGATCCCCCTCCACTTT
TRBD1,TRBJ1-5,TRBV18,-,CASSPKTGMERNSNQPQHF,TGTGCCAGCTCCCCCAAGACAGGGATGGAGAGGAATAGCAATCAGCCCCAGCATTTT
TRBD2,TRBJ2-5,TRBV5-1,-,CASSAGGPRGGPETQYF,TGCGCCAGCAGCGCGGGGGGGCCTCGCGGGGGCCCAGAGACCCAGTACTTC
-,TRBJ2-3,TRBV7-3,-,CASSFYGGLTDTQYF,TGTGCCAGCAGCTTCTACGGGGGGCTCACAGATACGCAGTATTTT
TRBD1,TRBJ1-5,TRBV19,-,CASSVSGQFGQPQHF,TGTGCCAGTAGTGTCTCGGGACAGTTTGGGCAGCCCCAGCATTTT
-,TRBJ2-6,TRBV19,-,CASNSASGANVLTF,TGTGCCAGTAACTCTGCCTCTGGGGCCAACGTCCTGACTTTC
TRBD1,TRBJ1-5,TRBV28,-,CASSLTGGGQFHQPQHF,TGTGCCAGCAGTTTGACAGGGGGCGGGCAATTCCATCAGCCCCAGCATTTT
TRBD1,TRBJ1-1,TRBV4-3,-,CASSRDRGSQAFF,TGCGCCAGCAGCCGAGACAGGGGATCCCAAGCTTTCTTT
-,TRBJ1-4,TRBV15,-,CATSRGRSNEKLFF,TGTGCCACCAGCAGGGGCAGATCTAATGAAAAACTGTTTTTT
TRBD1,TRBJ2-2,TRBV29-1,-,CSGGTGANTGELFF,TGCAGCGGCGGGACAGGGGCGAACACCGGGGAGCTGTTTTTT
-,TRBJ2-7,TRBV19,-,CASSSEHEQYF,TGTGCCAGTAGTTCGGAGCACGAGCAGTACTTC
TRBD1,TRBJ1-1,TRBV3-1/TRBV3-2,-,CASRSTGGNTEAFF,TGTGCCAGCAGAAGTACAGGGGGCAACACTGAAGCTTTCTTT
TRBD2,TRBJ2-1,TRBV19,-,CASSIQAGIYNEQFF,TGTGCCAGTAGTATCCAAGCGGGGATATACAATGAGCAGTTCTTC
-,TRBJ1-5,TRBV7-9,-,CASSPRGGRDQPQHF,TGTGCCAGCAGCCCCCGTGGAGGCCGGGATCAGCCCCAGCATTTT
TRBD2,TRBJ2-5,TRBV29-1,-,CSGGTRGETQYF,TGCAGCGGCGGGACTAGAGGAGAGACCCAGTACTTC
-,TRBJ1-4,TRBV6-2/TRBV6-3,-,CASSYSRSRYEKLFF,TGTGCCAGCAGTTACTCCCGAAGTCGGTATGAAAAACTGTTTTTT
-,TRBJ2-5,TRBV5-1,-,CASSTDQETQYF,TGCGCCAGCAGCACTGACCAAGAGACCCAGTACTTC
-,TRBJ1-5,TRBV19,once,CASSFPGVQPQHF,TGTGCCAGTAGTTTCCCCGGGGTCCAGCCCCAGCATTTT
-,TRBJ2-2,TRBV19,once,CASRGTLNTGELFF,TGTGCCAGTAGGGGGACTCTTAACACCGGGGAGCTGTTTTTT
-,TRBJ2-7,TRBV3-1/TRBV3-2,-,CASSRRGGEEDRHEQYF,TGTGCCAGCAGCCGCAGAGGGGGGGAAGAGGATAGACACGAGCAGTACTTC
TRBD1,TRBJ1-4,TRBV6-5,-,CASSYSGRGREKLFF,TGTGCCAGCAGTTACTCCGGCAGGGGGCGTGAAAAACTGTTTTTT
-,TRBJ1-2,TRBV7-3,-,CASSREPGGDHNYGYTF,TGTGCCAGCAGCCGAGAACCCGGGGGAGACCATAACTATGGCTACACCTTC
TRBD1,TRBJ1-1,TRBV10-3,-,CAISERAGTGATNTEAFF,TGTGCCATCAGTGAGAGAGCCGGGACAGGGGCGACCAACACTGAAGCTTTCTTT
TRBD2,TRBJ2-3,TRBV6-1,-,CASSATGTSGGIDTQYF,TGTGCCAGCAGTGCGACCGGGACTAGCGGGGGTATAGATACGCAGTATTTT
TRBD2,TRBJ2-1,TRBV7-2,-,CASSNSGANNEQFF,TGTGCCAGCAGCAATAGCGGGGCGAACAATGAGCAGTTCTTC
TRBD2,TRBJ2-6,TRBV6-2/TRBV6-3,once,CASSYSGGSGANVLTF,TGTGCCAGCAGTTACTCGGGGGGGTCCGGGGCCAACGTCCTGACTTTC
TRBD1,TRBJ1-1,TRBV3-1/TRBV3-2,once,CASRGTGLNTEAFF,TGTGCCAGCAGAGGGACAGGGTTGAACACTGAAGCTTTCTTT
-,TRBJ1-6,TRBV7-8,-,CASSLRAIRDNSPLHF,TGTGCCAGCAGCCTAAGGGCGATCAGGGATAATTCACCCCTCCACTTT
TRBD1,TRBJ1-2,TRBV7-3,-,CASSLGQGAWDGYTF,TGTGCCAGCAGCTTAGGGCAGGGGGCATGGGATGGCTACACCTTC
TRBD1,TRBJ2-1,TRBV5-6,-,CASSGTGGPQFLQFF,TGTGCCAGCAGCGGAACAGGGGGTCCACAATTTTTGCAGTTCTTC
TRBD2,TRBJ2-5,TRBV18,once,CASSPAGLAGQETQYF,TGTGCCAGCTCACCAGCGGGACTAGCGGGTCAAGAGACCCAGTACTTC
TRBD1,TRBJ2-2,TRBV7-3,-,CASSLPPGTGGTGELFF,TGTGCCAGCAGCTTACCGCCCGGGACAGGAGGCACCGGGGAGCTGTTTTTT
TRBD1,TRBJ1-4,TRBV10-3,-,CAISDQRTGATNEKLFF,TGTGCCATCAGTGACCAACGGACAGGAGCAACTAATGAAAAACTGTTTTTT
-,TRBJ1-5,TRBV30,-,CAWSLGEQPQHF,TGTGCCTGGAGTTTAGGGGAACAGCCCCAGCATTTT
TRBD2,TRBJ2-2,TRBV9,-,CASSVSPGGNTGELFF,TGTGCCAGCAGCGTATCTCCGGGGGGGAACACCGGGGAGCTGTTTTTT
-,TRBJ1-3,TRBV9,-,CASSVAGGGAGNTIYF,TGTGCCAGCAGCGTAGCCGGGGGGGGAGCTGGAAACACCATATATTTT
-,TRBJ2-2,TRBV10-3,-,CAINRGGQLRTGELFF,TGTGCCATCAATAGGGGGGGCCAATTGCGGACCGGGGAGCTGTTTTTT
TRBD1,TRBJ2-5,TRBV6-5,-,CASRTGGWETQYF,TGTGCCAGCAGGACAGGGGGCTGGGAGACCCAGTACTTC
-,TRBJ1-1,TRBV5-1,-,CASRDGRDTEAFF,TGCGCCAGCAGGGACGGCAGGGACACTGAAGCTTTCTTT
-,TRBJ1-1,TRBV19,-,CASMGGITEAFF,TGTGCCAGTATGGGGGGTATCACTGAAGCTTTCTTT
TRBD1,TRBJ1-2,TRBV2,-,CASSFPTGIEGYTF,TGTGCCAGCAGCTTTCCGACAGGGATAGAGGGCTACACCTTC
-,TRBJ2-2,TRBV18,few,CASSPARTNTGELFF,TGTGCCAGCTCACCAGCCAGGACGAACACCGGGGAGCTGTTTTTT
-,TRBJ1-2,TRBV30,-,CACNMARGIGYTF,TGTGCCTGCAATATGGCACGGGGAATTGGCTACACCTTC
-,TRBJ1-6,TRBV10-3,few,CAIRTGGGDGSPLHF,TGTGCCATCAGGACCGGAGGGGGGGATGGTTCACCCCTCCACTTT
-,TRBJ1-6,TRBV19,-,CASSLNGRVGSPLHF,TGTGCCAGTAGTCTAAACGGCAGGGTTGGTTCACCCCTCCACTTT
TRBD2,TRBJ2-2,TRBV11-3,-,CASSKLAGSNTGELFF,TGTGCCAGCAGCAAACTAGCGGGGTCGAACACCGGGGAGCTGTTTTTT
-,TRBJ2-2,TRBV18,-,CASSPGGPAGELFF,TGTGCCAGCTCGCCCGGGGGGCCTGCCGGGGAGCTGTTTTTT
TRBD2,TRBJ2-5,TRBV18,-,CASSPIRGDQETQYF,TGTGCCAGCTCACCAATACGGGGGGACCAAGAGACCCAGTACTTC
TRBD2,TRBJ2-4,TRBV5-4,-,CASSLGLAGVTKNIQYF,TGTGCCAGCAGCTTGGGACTAGCGGGGGTCACCAAAAACATTCAGTACTTC
TRBD1,TRBJ2-1,TRBV7-2,-,CASSLGQGANNEQFF,TGTGCCAGCAGCTTGGGACAGGGGGCGAACAATGAGCAGTTCTTC